The 27 T cell receptor beta chains presented below share a single source sample, sequenced in a study of T cells in Graves' hyperthyroidism and ophthalmopathy. The investigators amplified TCR beta CDR3 regions from RNA transcripts. HTBI primers were the set used in a first-round RT-PCR of the TCR CDR3. TCRdb re-called the multiplex PCR reads through MiXCR, storing one row per CDR3 protein. The table lists around 180,000 distinct CDR3 sequences, about a sixth of them singletons. Specimen: blood. These receptors originate from a woman in her 50s with Graves' hyperthyroidism.

This clonotype was recorded many times. The V call is TRBV5-1, the J call TRBJ2-7; D is possibly TRBD1 or TRBD2 (6 bases each). CDR3 length equals 15 residues. The V end lost 0 bases, the J end lost 3 bases, and 13 bases lay between the germline ends. Germline CDR1 and CDR2: SGHRS and YFSETQ. CDR3 sequence: CASSLGGAGNYEQYF. CDR3 sequence (DNA): TGCGCCAGCAGCTTGGGGGGGGCAGGGAACTACGAGCAGTACTTC.

This clonotype showed up many times. The chain recombines TRBV19 with TRBJ1-3; the match to TRBD1 covers 7 bases. The CDR3 sequence is 18 residues long. In germline, CDR1 is LNHDA, CDR2 SQIVND (reference sequence). Germline trimming cut 1 base from V and 0 bases from J; bases unmatched to any gene: 9. The CDR3, as DNA: TGTGCCAGTAGTATAGTTTCGACAGGGAGAAGCTCTGGAAACACCATATATTTT. It specifies CASSIVSTGRSSGNTIYF. Filled out from reference TRBV19 and TRBJ1-3, the complete variable domain reads DGGITQSPKYLFRKEGQNVTLSCEQNLNHDAMYWYRQDPGQGLRLIYYSQIVNDFQKGDIAEGYSVSREKKESFPLTVTSAQKNPTAFYLCASSIVSTGRSSGNTIYFGEGSWLTVV.

This clonotype was seen only a few times. This chain uses TRBV5-8 with TRBJ2-5, with 7 bases fitting TRBD1. V trimming: 1 base; J trimming: 6 bases; junction bases outside the gene matches: 6. This CDR3 spans 14 amino acids. CDR1 is SGHTS, CDR2 YDEGEE, per germline. The CDR3: CASSLRGGAKTQYF. Written as DNA, the CDR3 is TGTGCCAGCAGCTTGCGAGGGGGCGCGAAGACCCAGTACTTC. Supplemented by reference TRBV5-8 and TRBJ2-5, the full variable domain reads EAGVTQSPTHLIKTRGQQATLRCSPISGHTSVYWYQQALGLGLQFLLWYDEGEERNRGNFPPRFSGRQFPNYSSELNVNALELEDSALYLCASSLRGGAKTQYFGPGTRLLVL.

In this sample, this clonotype turned up many times. One junction end disagrees with the germline gene, perhaps due to a read error. The chain has TRBV2 and TRBJ1-1; possible D gene TRBD1, 5 bases. The CDR3 sequence is 15 residues long. Germline CDR1 is SNHLY and CDR2 is FYNNEI. The DNA of the CDR3 is TGTGCCAGCAGAGCCGTCAGGGCCTCGGGGACTGGAGCTTTCTTT. Translated, it gives CASRAVRASGTGAFF.

This clonotype was seen a few times. The CDR3: CSVVSGGQETQYF. The CDR3 DNA is TGCAGTGTCGTTAGCGGGGGCCAAGAGACCCAGTACTTC. The chain employs TRBV20-1 and TRBJ2-5, with 9 positions matching TRBD2. J gave up 1 base and V 7 bases, and 4 bases lay outside the gene matches. There are 13 residues in the CDR3. CDR1 and CDR2 from the germline V gene are DFQATT and SNEGSKA (reference sequence).

This clonotype was picked up many times. This sequence joins TRBV20-1 and TRBJ2-7; 7 positions agree with TRBD1. The CDR3 runs 13 residues. Germline V gene sequence: CDR1 DFQATT, CDR2 SNEGSKA (reference sequence). With V trimmed by 3 bases and J by 5 bases, 7 bases remained unmatched. CDR3 sequence reads: CSASHRGRNEQYF. As DNA, the CDR3 is TGCAGTGCTAGTCACAGGGGAAGGAACGAGCAGTACTTC.

This clonotype was found many times. This chain uses TRBV13 with TRBJ2-2; D remains unclear. The CDR3 totals 12 residues. Germline loops: CDR1 PRHDT, CDR2 FYEKMQ (reference sequence). Trimming removed 3 bases at V and 7 bases at J, with 6 bases between. Here the CDR3 reads CASSFRSGELFF. In DNA, the CDR3 is TGTGCCAGCAGCTTCAGGAGCGGGGAGCTGTTTTTT.

Details on this clonotype: The germline gene is not matched at one end of the junction; a read error may be the cause. The chain uses TRBV20-1 and TRBJ1-1; TRBD1 matches 9 bases. The CDR3 runs 15 residues. The germline CDR1 and CDR2 sequences are DFQATT and SNEGSKA (reference sequence). CDR3: CSARRGQGGNTETFF. The DNA of the CDR3 is TGCAGTGCCCGAAGGGGACAGGGAGGGAACACTGAAACTTTCTTT.

This clonotype was observed many times. The gene calls are TRBV28 and TRBJ1-1; the match to TRBD1 covers 7 bases. Germline assignment: CDR1 MDHEN and CDR2 SYDVKM. CDR3 size: 15 residues. The V gene end was trimmed by 3 bases and the J gene end by 3 bases; junction bases not matched to a gene: 7. The CDR3 protein is CASSFFAGGDTEAFF. CDR3 DNA: TGTGCCAGCAGTTTTTTTGCAGGGGGAGACACTGAAGCTTTCTTT.

V gene TRBV7-8 combines with J gene TRBJ2-4; 11 bases match TRBD2. With V trimmed by 1 base and J by 0 bases, 11 bases remained unmatched. Germline CDR1 reads SGHVS; CDR2 reads FQNEAQ. The CDR3 runs to 20 residues. CDR3 region: CASSLGVRLAGGLAKNIQYF. The CDR3 DNA follows: TGTGCCAGCAGCTTAGGGGTGAGGCTAGCGGGGGGCCTAGCCAAAAACATTCAGTACTTC.

This clonotype was counted at least ten times. The chain uses TRBV6-2 or TRBV6-3 and TRBJ2-5; 7 nucleotides line up with TRBD2. The junction had 4 bases not matched to a gene; V was cut back by 5 bases and J by 7 bases. The CDR3 runs 12 residues. In germline, CDR1 is MNHEY, CDR2 SVGEGT. CDR3 amino acids: CASSPIAGTQYF. The CDR3 DNA is TGTGCCAGCAGTCCGATAGCGGGGACCCAGTACTTC.

This sequence joins TRBV9 and TRBJ2-2; no clear D. The germline gives CDR1 SGDLS, CDR2 YYNGEE. Deletions cut 3 bases from V and 9 bases from J, with 9 bases between. This CDR3 comprises 12 residues. CDR3 loop: CASSGLRRELFF. Written as DNA, the CDR3 is TGTGCCAGCAGCGGTCTGAGGCGGGAGCTGTTTTTT.

V gene TRBV4-2 combines with J gene TRBJ2-3; TRBD2 agrees at 7 bases. CDR1 and CDR2 (germline): LGHNA, YNFKEQ. J lost 2 bases, V lost 0 bases, and 5 bases had no gene match. The CDR3 is 16 amino acids. The CDR3 coding sequence is TGTGCCAGCAGCCAAGAACCCGGGAGGTTCACAGATACGCAGTATTTT. It is translated as CASSQEPGRFTDTQYF.

V gene TRBV24-1 combines with J gene TRBJ2-7; 10 bases agree with TRBD2. The length of the CDR3 is 15 residues. Germline trimming cut 3 bases from V and 3 bases from J; bases unmatched to any gene: 4. Germline lookup yields CDR1 KGHDR and CDR2 SFDVKD. CDR3 protein: CATSDPSGGIYEQYF. The CDR3 DNA follows: TGTGCCACCAGTGATCCTAGCGGGGGAATCTACGAGCAGTACTTC.

This clonotype was observed many times. The rearrangement joins TRBV18 to TRBJ2-7, with 7 bases matching TRBD1. V was pared by 2 bases and J by 1 base, with 5 bases of the junction left unmatched. Germline V gene sequence: CDR1 KGHSH, CDR2 LQKENI. There are 15 residues in the CDR3. The CDR3 region has the DNA TGTGCCAGCTCACCAACAGGGGCCTTTTCCTACGAGCAGTACTTC. Translated: CASSPTGAFSYEQYF.

The chain uses TRBV6-2 or TRBV6-3 and TRBJ1-2; D is uncertain. Germline loops: CDR1 MNHEY, CDR2 SVGEGT. Trimming took 0 bases from V and 3 from J, leaving 11 bases between them. CDR3 length: 15 residues. The CDR3 sequence is CASSYSPGDDYGYTF. DNA of the CDR3: TGTGCCAGCAGTTACTCCCCCGGTGACGACTATGGCTACACCTTC.

This clonotype was found many times. The rearrangement links TRBV5-4 to TRBJ2-7, with TRBD2 as a possible D gene (5 bases). The ends were cut back, 2 bases at V and 4 bases at J, with 10 bases in the middle. Per germline, CDR1 SGHNT and CDR2 YYREEE (reference sequence). This CDR3 has 13 residues. The CDR3 is CASSLDTGYEQYF. The CDR3 DNA reads as TGTGCCAGCAGCTTAGACACGGGATACGAGCAGTACTTC.

This clonotype was counted many times. This chain uses TRBV7-2 with TRBJ2-7, with 14 bases matching TRBD2. The CDR3 length is 14 residues. V gave up 4 bases and J gave up 6 bases; unmatched junction bases: 2. Germline V CDR1 and CDR2: SGHTA, FQGNSA. DNA of the CDR3: TGTGCCAGCAGCTCGACTAGCGGGGGGGTCGAGCAGTACTTC. Its translation: CASSSTSGGVEQYF. The full variable domain, with the rest looked up from reference TRBV7-2 and TRBJ2-7, is GAGVSQSPSNKVTEKGKDVELRCDPISGHTALYWYRQSLGQGLEFLIYFQGNSAPDKSGLPSDRFSAERTGGSVSTLTIQRTQQEDSAVYLCASSSTSGGVEQYFGPGTRLTVT.

This clonotype was detected many times. The gene calls are TRBV28 and TRBJ1-1; 10 bases line up with TRBD1. This CDR3 is built from 17 residues. Looked up from germline, CDR1 is MDHEN and CDR2 is SYDVKM. V lost 7 bases to trimming and J lost 4 bases; unmatched junction nucleotides: 15. This CDR3 reads CASTPRPGQGLGTEAFF. CDR3 coding DNA: TGTGCCAGCACCCCCCGACCGGGACAGGGGCTTGGCACTGAAGCTTTCTTT.

This clonotype was counted a few times. The J gene is TRBJ2-5, the V gene TRBV20-1, with D perhaps being TRBD1 or TRBD2 (5 bases each). Germline CDR1 reads DFQATT; CDR2 reads SNEGSKA (reference sequence). This CDR3 has 13 residues. Trimming shortened V by 1 base and J by 1 base, and 7 bases separated the two germline ends. CDR3 amino acids: CSARVRGQETQYF. DNA of the CDR3: TGCAGTGCTAGAGTGAGGGGCCAAGAGACCCAGTACTTC.

The chain uses TRBV19 and TRBJ2-7; D is ambiguous. V gave up 5 bases and J gave up 2 bases, with 10 bases separating them. CDR3 size: 13 residues. CDR1 and CDR2 (germline): LNHDA, SQIVND (reference sequence). The CDR3 loop reads CASSPSTPYEQYF. Written as DNA, the CDR3 is TGTGCCAGTAGTCCCTCTACCCCCTACGAGCAGTACTTC.

Many counts were recorded for this clonotype. This rearrangement joins TRBV6-1 to TRBJ1-5, with D unclear. V shed 0 bases and J shed 6 bases, with 21 bases lying between them. The CDR3 spans 18 residues. In germline, CDR1 is MNHNS, CDR2 SASEGT. CDR3 sequence reads: CASSEAGTATILLQPQHF. The CDR3 DNA reads TGTGCCAGCAGTGAAGCTGGTACAGCGACGATTTTACTTCAGCCCCAGCATTTT.

This chain uses TRBV9 with TRBJ1-4, with D maybe TRBD1 (6 bases). Trimming removed 7 bases from V and 5 bases from J, with 18 bases in between. Germline-derived CDR1 and CDR2 are SGDLS and YYNGEE. This CDR3 spans 15 amino acids. CDR3: CASAPRGGKNEKLFF. The DNA for the CDR3 is TGTGCCAGCGCCCCGAGGGGGGGGAAGAATGAAAAACTGTTTTTT.

The chain joins TRBV4-1 to TRBJ2-3; tentatively, D is TRBD2 (5 bases). The germline CDR1 and CDR2 sequences are MGHRA and YSYEKL. V was cut by 1 base and J by 4 bases, with 12 bases left in between. CDR3 length equals 15 residues. The CDR3 nucleotides read TGCGCCAGCAGCCAAGGAGGACTTCCCGCAGATACGCAGTATTTT. Its protein product is CASSQGGLPADTQYF.

This clonotype has at least ten counts. This rearrangement joins TRBV2 to TRBJ1-2; D is perhaps TRBD1 (6 bases). CDR1 is SNHLY and CDR2 is FYNNEI in the germline V gene. CDR3 length equals 15 residues. V was cut by 5 bases and J by 2 bases, with 15 bases left in between. The CDR3 nucleotides read TGTGCCAGCAGTCCACAGGGATTGGGCAACTATGGCTACACCTTC. Translation gives CASSPQGLGNYGYTF.

In its sample, this clonotype was seen many times. This chain connects TRBV18 to TRBJ1-5; D unclear. Between the trimmed V and J ends, which lost 2 bases and 6 bases, there was a span of 11 bases. There are 14 residues in the CDR3. Germline V lookup: CDR1 KGHSH, CDR2 LQKENI. CDR3 residues: CASSPNLGGQPQHF. In DNA form, the CDR3 reads TGTGCCAGCTCACCAAATCTGGGAGGTCAGCCCCAGCATTTT. Supplemented by reference TRBV18 and TRBJ1-5, the full variable domain reads NAGVMQNPRHLVRRRGQEARLRCSPMKGHSHVYWYRQLPEEGLKFMVYLQKENIIDESGMPKERFSAEFPKEGPSILRIQQVVRGDSAAYFCASSPNLGGQPQHFGDGTRLSIL.

This clonotype was counted between two and nine times. V usage is TRBV28 and J usage is TRBJ2-7; D not resolved. The CDR3 is 12 residues long. V was cut by 6 bases and J by 10 bases, with 16 bases left in between. Germline V lookup: CDR1 MDHEN, CDR2 SYDVKM. CDR3 sequence reads: CASRFQGSEQYF. The CDR3 DNA reads TGTGCCAGCAGATTCCAAGGTAGTGAACAGTACTTC. Looking up the rest from reference TRBV28 and TRBJ2-7 gives the full variable domain: DVKVTQSSRYLVKRTGEKVFLECVQDMDHENMFWYRQDPGLGLRLIYFSYDVKMKEKGDIPEGYSVSREKKERFSLILESASTNQTSMYLCASRFQGSEQYFGPGTRLTVT.